This T cell receptor beta chain was retrieved from a study of blood T cell repertoires in COVID-19. The CDR3 has 12 amino acids. V shed 2 bases and J shed 8 bases, with 9 bases lying between them. Produced via immunoSEQ multiplex PCR; TCRdb's table is partial and in-frame only. The table lists about 120,000 clones, about nine tenths of them singletons. The source is a man between 65 and 79 years old who had recovered from COVID-19. What was sequenced was peripheral blood. This chain links TRBV12-3 or TRBV12-4 with TRBJ1-2; D is unresolved. The DNA of the CDR3 is TGTGCCAGCAGTTTATGGGTGGGCGGCTACACCTTC. Translated: CASSLWVGGYTF.